The present T cell receptor beta chain was sequenced within a study of sequential checkpoint blockade in melanoma (dated by TCRdb to between 2018 and 2021). Concerning the study at large: Patients were assigned by 1:1 randomization to either first-line nivolumab followed by ipilimumab (arm A) or ipilimumab followed by nivolumab (arm B). Maintenance nivolumab came after both trial sequences.

The sample's treatment or condition label, in plain terms: randomized to nivolumab then ipilimumab (arm A) or the reverse (arm B). None of the patients in the trial had previously been given DNA-damaging chemotherapy. Live CD3+CD8+ cells negative for CD19 and CD56 were sorted from thawed PBMCs on a FACS Aria II flow cytometer. Samples were obtained from patients with melanoma enrolled in CheckMate 064, a randomized, open-label phase II trial of sequential checkpoint blockade. Leukapheresis was used to collect peripheral blood mononuclear cells, which were then purified with Ficoll-Paque and frozen in human serum with roughly 10% DMSO. Immediately after sorting, the purity of sorted blood CD3+CD8+ cells was verified to be >95%, after which DNA was extracted. Turning to this clone: Its binding antigen is unknown. No qualities accompany the bases; no much larger clone lies one base away.

The immunoSEQ Assay was used to immunosequence TCRbeta CDR3 regions from genomic DNA. Before high-throughput sequencing, genomic DNA was amplified using bias-controlled multiplex PCR. The authors processed their data as follows. To quantify the absolute abundance of each unique TCRbeta CDR3 region, the sequences were collapsed and filtered. Clonality, defined as 1 minus Pielou's evenness, was calculated using productive rearrangements only. Clones with significantly greater frequencies in on-treatment versus baseline samples were identified using a previously published method. TCRdb obtained this table from immuneACCESS and retained in-frame rearrangements with V and J assigned. These tables miss some clones; where compared with another copy, unresolved V genes account for less than half of the shortfall, and the remainder is unexplained. Clonal size and the V and J genes are those of that table, whereas D and trimming came from the DNA. The sample table contains 5,500 to 6,500 clones; only one count was recorded for around 53% of them. The top ten clones comprise around 17% of the sample.

What the authors observed across the whole study: The model for predicting response that combines TCR metrics with mutation burden needs to be validated in larger, independent patient cohorts.

Reading from cysteine to phenylalanine, the CDR3 counts 14 amino acids. Kept here is only the CDR3 DNA, which spans 42 bases and is read in frame from base 1. The germline V gene (reference sequence) provides CDR1 GTSNPN and CDR2 SVGIG. Ends trimmed: V by 4 bases, J by 6 bases; bases unmatched to a gene: 10. The TCR originated in a human donor with melanoma. The specimen comprised CD8+ T cells sorted from blood (inferred from file names), sampled from a patient given nivolumab and ipilimumab in sequence. The sequence links TRBV30 to TRBJ2-7; 9 of the junction bases match TRBD1. The DNA reads TGTGCCTGGAATCTTGGGACAGGGTCTCTCGAGCAGTACTTC. Its product reads: CAWNLGTGSLEQYF.